The clone carrying this TCR beta chain was seen at least ten times. Its antigen remains unknown. It was with a sample-barcoded 5' primer and a J-beta primer mix that a second PCR of roughly 7 to 12 cycles was run. TCRdb reprocessed the 5' RACE reads with MiXCR, giving one entry per CDR3 protein. The sample comprises about 640,000 distinct CDR3 sequences, approximately 30% of which are singletons, and 15% to 17% rests with the top ten. This sample stems from a study of blood T cells in healthy people across ages. Study-wide findings and caveats: Strong correlation was found linking TCR beta diversity to naive T cell percentage.

This CDR3 is 18 amino acids long. Germline loops: CDR1 DFQATT, CDR2 SNEGSKA (reference sequence). With V trimmed by 5 bases and J by 0 bases, 8 bases remained unmatched. Isolation yielded PBMCs, at least 6.5 million per sample, in every case. The origin of this receptor is a woman older than 75 in good health. The V and J genes are TRBV20-1 and TRBJ2-1, with 15 bases fitting TRBD2. The material sequenced was blood. Here the CDR3 reads CSAGTGTSGGTSYNEQFF. The CDR3 nucleotides read TGCAGTGCTGGGACCGGGACTAGCGGGGGGACCTCCTACAATGAGCAGTTCTTC.